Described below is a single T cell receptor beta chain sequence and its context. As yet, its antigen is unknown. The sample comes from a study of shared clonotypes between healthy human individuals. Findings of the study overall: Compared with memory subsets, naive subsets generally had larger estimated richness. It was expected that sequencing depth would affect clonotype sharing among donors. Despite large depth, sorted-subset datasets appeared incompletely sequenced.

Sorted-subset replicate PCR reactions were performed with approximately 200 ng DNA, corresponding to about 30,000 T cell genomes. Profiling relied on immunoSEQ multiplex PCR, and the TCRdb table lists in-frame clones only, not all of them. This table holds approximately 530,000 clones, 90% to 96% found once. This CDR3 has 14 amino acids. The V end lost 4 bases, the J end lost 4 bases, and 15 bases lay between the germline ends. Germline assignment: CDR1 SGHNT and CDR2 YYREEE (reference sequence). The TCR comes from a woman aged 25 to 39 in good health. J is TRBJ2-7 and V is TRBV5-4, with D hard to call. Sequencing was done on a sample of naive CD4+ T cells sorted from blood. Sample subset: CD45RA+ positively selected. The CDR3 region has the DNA TGTGCCAGCAGCCCACAGCCTGACTTGTACGAGCAGTACTTC. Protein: CASSPQPDLYEQYF.